A single sample is the source of the 18 T cell receptor beta chains below, sequenced in a study of shared clonotypes between healthy human individuals. Generated by immunoSEQ multiplex PCR, the TCRdb table keeps only in-frame clones and is missing some. This table has about 2.4 million clones, 93% appearing once. Sequencing was performed on naive CD4+ T cells from PBMCs. Subset indicated: CD45RA+ positively selected. These receptors all stem from a man between 18 and 29 years old in good health. Some clones in this sample may be carry-over from other donors' samples.

The chain joins TRBV7-9 to TRBJ2-7, with 8 bases lining up with TRBD1. Looked up from germline, CDR1 is SEHNR and CDR2 is FQNEAQ (reference sequence). This CDR3 has 15 amino acids. The J segment lost 6 bases and the V segment lost 6 bases, leaving 13 bases of the junction unmatched. The CDR3 sequence is CASRGTGTSPGEQYF. The CDR3 DNA sequence: TGTGCCAGCAGGGGGACAGGAACCTCTCCTGGCGAGCAGTACTTC.

Worth noting for this clone: The junction does not match germline at one end; this may be a read error. Other DNA sequences in this specimen translate into the identical CDR3. The J gene is TRBJ2-7, the V gene TRBV11-3; 9 bases map to TRBD1. CDR1 and CDR2 (germline): SGHNT, YENEEA. The CDR3 runs to 15 residues. The DNA of the CDR3 is TGTGCCAGCAGCCCTGGGACAGGGCGCTATTACGAGCAGTATTTC. It yields the protein CASSPGTGRYYEQYF.

This clone was recorded a few times. The chain uses TRBV5-1 and TRBJ2-7, with D perhaps TRBD1 (6 bases). The ends were cut back, 4 bases at V and 6 bases at J, with 17 bases in the middle. The CDR3 runs 14 residues. Germline-derived CDR1 and CDR2 are SGHRS and YFSETQ. CDR3 DNA: TGCGCCAGCAGCCTTTACGCCGAAGGGGGCGAGCAGTACTTC. This codes for CASSLYAEGGEQYF. Combining the CDR3 with reference TRBV5-1 and TRBJ2-7 gives the whole variable domain KAGVTQTPRYLIKTRGQQVTLSCSPISGHRSVSWYQQTPGQGLQFLFEYFSETQRNKGNFPGRFSGRQFSNSRSEMNVSTLELGDSALYLCASSLYAEGGEQYFGPGTRLTVT.

The chain combines TRBV2 with TRBJ1-5, with 8 bases that match TRBD1. The germline V gene encodes CDR1 SNHLY and CDR2 FYNNEI. The CDR3 contains 14 residues. The J segment lost 8 bases and the V segment lost 6 bases, leaving 9 bases of the junction unmatched. For the CDR3, the DNA is TGTGCCAGCAGCGGACAGGGAGGGCGTGAGCCCCAGCATTTT. This gives the protein CASSGQGGREPQHF.

The CDR3 reads CATSTGLDQETQYF. DNA for the CDR3: TGCGCCACCTCGACAGGGTTGGACCAAGAGACCCAGTACTTC. J is TRBJ2-5 and V is TRBV5-1; 7 bases align to TRBD1. Germline lookup yields CDR1 SGHRS and CDR2 YFSETQ. The CDR3 length is 14 residues. Trimming at V came to 9 bases and at J to 0 bases, leaving 8 bases not matched to a gene.

V usage is TRBV2 and J usage is TRBJ2-1; 13 bases are shared with TRBD2. This CDR3 has 14 amino acids. CDR1 and CDR2 (germline): SNHLY, FYNNEI. Trimming at V came to 6 bases and at J to 9 bases, leaving 5 bases not matched to a gene. The CDR3 sequence is CASRGTSGTGEQFF. CDR3 bases: TGTGCCAGCAGGGGGACTAGCGGGACGGGTGAGCAGTTCTTC. Supplemented by reference TRBV2 and TRBJ2-1, the full variable domain reads EPEVTQTPSHQVTQMGQEVILRCVPISNHLYFYWYRQILGQKVEFLVSFYNNEISEKSEIFDDQFSVERPDGSNFTLKIRSTKLEDSAMYFCASRGTSGTGEQFFGPGTRLTVL.

V usage is TRBV7-8 and J usage is TRBJ2-7; 11 nucleotides align to TRBD2. Per germline, CDR1 SGHVS and CDR2 FQNEAQ. This CDR3 contains 15 residues. The J segment lost 5 bases and the V segment lost 3 bases, leaving 6 bases of the junction unmatched. The CDR3 sequence is CASSFDLAGGHEQYF. CDR3 sequence (DNA): TGTGCCAGCAGCTTTGATCTAGCGGGAGGACACGAGCAGTACTTC.

The rearrangement joins TRBV9 to TRBJ1-2; D is uncertain. V was pared by 0 bases and J by 4 bases, with 13 bases between. The CDR3 totals 15 residues. The germline CDR1 and CDR2 sequences are SGDLS and YYNGEE. As DNA, the CDR3 is TGTGCCAGCAGCGTAGCTGGCAATTATGGCTATGGCTACACCTTC. It yields the protein CASSVAGNYGYGYTF.

On this clone: At the DNA level, this CDR3 is encoded by other sequences in the same sample as well. The J gene is TRBJ1-5, the V gene TRBV6-5; TRBD1 agrees at 7 bases. The germline V gene has CDR1 MNHEY and CDR2 SVGAGI. This CDR3 region has 15 residues. The V segment lost 0 bases and the J segment 2 bases; nucleotides outside the gene matches: 1. CDR3 in amino acids: CASSYSGTGNQPQHF. DNA of the CDR3: TGTGCCAGCAGTTACTCAGGGACAGGCAATCAGCCCCAGCATTTT.

This clone was seen just once. V usage is TRBV27 and J usage is TRBJ1-2; D is unclear. CDR1 and CDR2 (germline): MNHEY, SMNVEV (reference sequence). The CDR3 sequence is 12 residues long. Trimming took off 8 bases at V and 8 bases at J, with 15 bases between the two ends. CDR3 region: CASCPFGGGYTF. CDR3 nucleotide sequence: TGTGCCAGCTGCCCTTTCGGTGGAGGCTACACCTTC.

V gene TRBV7-9 combines with J gene TRBJ1-1; D not resolved. Germline V CDR1 and CDR2: SEHNR, FQNEAQ (reference sequence). The CDR3 contains 17 residues. The CDR3 protein is CAASIRPMRIWETEAFF. The CDR3 DNA sequence: TGTGCAGCGTCAATCCGGCCGATGCGGATATGGGAGACTGAAGCTTTCTTT.

V and J are TRBV14 and TRBJ1-2; D unclear. The CDR3 length is 13 residues. Germline assignment: CDR1 SGHDN and CDR2 FVKESK. V lost 5 bases, J lost 7 bases, and 14 bases lay in between. The CDR3: CASSFRPGSGYTF. The CDR3 nucleotides are TGTGCCAGCAGCTTCCGGCCGGGGAGTGGCTACACCTTC.

The rearrangement uses TRBV5-4 and TRBJ1-6; 9 bases map to TRBD1. J lost 9 bases, V lost 9 bases, and 4 bases had no gene match. Germline CDR1 SGHNT, CDR2 YYREEE (reference sequence). This CDR3 has 12 residues. This CDR3 is CATTGGGSPLHF. In DNA, the CDR3 is TGTGCCACTACAGGGGGCGGTTCACCCCTCCACTTT.

V usage is TRBV5-1 and J usage is TRBJ2-1, with no clear D. CDR3 size: 12 residues. Germline-derived CDR1 and CDR2 are SGHRS and YFSETQ. The V and J ends lost 4 bases and 8 bases respectively, with 10 bases between them. Written as DNA, the CDR3 is TGCGCCAGCAGCGCGAACTTAGATGAGCAGTTCTTC. Translated: CASSANLDEQFF.

J is TRBJ2-1 and V is TRBV5-1; possibly TRBD2 for D (7 bases). The V gene's germline CDR1 is SGHRS and CDR2 YFSETQ. There are 15 residues in the CDR3. The germline V and J ends were trimmed by 1 base and 9 bases, with 17 bases remaining between them. The CDR3 DNA is TGCGCCAGCAGCTTGCGGGGGGCGCAATTTAGTGAGCAGTTCTTC. Its translation is CASSLRGAQFSEQFF. Drawing the rest from reference TRBV5-1 and TRBJ2-1, the complete variable domain is KAGVTQTPRYLIKTRGQQVTLSCSPISGHRSVSWYQQTPGQGLQFLFEYFSETQRNKGNFPGRFSGRQFSNSRSEMNVSTLELGDSALYLCASSLRGAQFSEQFFGPGTRLTVL.

V gene TRBV5-4 combines with J gene TRBJ1-3; tentative D call: TRBD1 (5 bases). Germline CDR1 reads SGHNT; CDR2 reads YYREEE (reference sequence). The CDR3 spans 13 residues. The V gene lost 6 bases and the J gene lost 5 bases, with 12 bases spanning the gap. CDR3 sequence (DNA): TGTGCCAGCACCGTAGCGGGGCGAAACACCATATATTTT. It codes for CASTVAGRNTIYF. Complete variable domain (other parts from reference TRBV5-4 and TRBJ1-3): ETGVTQSPTHLIKTRGQQVTLRCSSQSGHNTVSWYQQALGQGPQFIFQYYREEENGRGNFPPRFSGLQFPNYSSELNVNALELDDSALYLCASTVAGRNTIYFGEGSWLTVV.

The J gene is TRBJ2-5, the V gene TRBV12-5, with 11 nucleotides matching TRBD1. Looked up from germline, CDR1 is LGHNT and CDR2 is FRNRAP. With V trimmed by 4 bases and J by 5 bases, 3 bases remained unmatched. CDR3 length: 14 amino acids. The CDR3 sequence is CASGSGQGAETQYF. CDR3 nucleotides: TGTGCTAGTGGTTCCGGACAGGGGGCTGAGACCCAGTACTTC.

This clone came up once. The chain couples TRBV6-6 to TRBJ1-4, with TRBD1 identical over 7 bases. The germline V gene encodes CDR1 MNHNY and CDR2 SVGAGI (reference sequence). Losses at the gene ends were 4 bases for V and 4 bases for J; bases not matched to a gene: 6. This CDR3 contains 15 residues. In DNA, the CDR3 is TGTGCCAGCAGTTTGGGGGACAGTTATAATGAAAAACTGTTTTTT. This sequence encodes CASSLGDSYNEKLFF.